The 18 T cell receptor beta chains below were found in one sample sequenced in a study of CD8 T cells in Susac syndrome. Reverse transcription of roughly 0.45 to 1 ug RNA used random hexamers. In TCRdb, the immunoSEQ multiplex PCR reads were re-called with MiXCR into one record per CDR3 protein. There are some 190,000 distinct CDR3 sequences in the sample; roughly 95% occur only once, and roughly 0.095% lies in the top ten. The specimen sequenced was CD4+ T cells from PBMCs. These receptors were taken from a human donor with multiple sclerosis.

The genes are TRBV29-1 and TRBJ2-7; a possible D gene is TRBD1 (5 bases). In germline, CDR1 is SQVTM, CDR2 ANQGSEA. This CDR3 region has 14 residues. V lost 6 bases and J lost 0, with 15 bases in between. The CDR3: CSVSATGNSYEQYF. The CDR3 DNA reads as TGCAGCGTCTCTGCTACAGGAAACTCCTACGAGCAGTACTTC.

The chain joins TRBV30 to TRBJ1-1; 7 bases line up with TRBD1. Germline values: CDR1 GTSNPN, CDR2 SVGIG (reference sequence). Trimming removed 4 bases from V and 5 bases from J; junction bases left unmatched: 7. CDR3 length: 13 residues. The CDR3 reads CAWTDRALTEAFF. CDR3 sequence (DNA): TGTGCCTGGACCGACAGGGCTCTTACTGAAGCTTTCTTT.

The chain links TRBV5-4 to TRBJ2-7; D is unresolved. V lost 4 bases and J lost 12, with 20 bases in between. Germline CDR1 is SGHNT and CDR2 is YYREEE (reference sequence). The CDR3 runs to 13 residues. CDR3 sequence: CASSADSPQALYF. The CDR3, as DNA: TGTGCCAGCAGCGCTGACTCTCCCCAAGCCCTGTACTTC.

V is TRBV11-2 and J is TRBJ2-7; 9 bases fit TRBD1. After removal of 5 bases from V and 2 bases from J, the junction contained 19 bases not matched to a gene. Germline assignment: CDR1 SGHAT and CDR2 FQNNGV. The CDR3 is 19 residues long. The CDR3 coding sequence is TGTGCCAGCAGCCCACTTAACAGGGGGCGCGGGTCCACGGCCTACGAGCAGTACTTC. Translation: CASSPLNRGRGSTAYEQYF.

V usage is TRBV10-3 and J usage is TRBJ2-7; the match to TRBD2 covers 8 bases. The CDR3 contains 13 residues. The J segment lost 6 bases and the V segment lost 6 bases, leaving 7 bases of the junction unmatched. Looked up from germline, CDR1 is ENHRY and CDR2 is SYGVKD. CDR3 amino acids: CAIRGLAGGEQYF. The CDR3 bases are TGTGCCATCAGAGGGCTAGCGGGCGGCGAGCAGTACTTC.

V and J are TRBV20-1 and TRBJ2-1, with TRBD1 matching 10 bases. This CDR3 is built from 15 residues. Germline V lookup: CDR1 DFQATT, CDR2 SNEGSKA (reference sequence). Trimming cost V 5 bases and J 5 bases; bases outside gene matches: 9. The CDR3 DNA is TGCAGTGCTCCGAAACCGGGACAGGGGAACAATGAGCAGTTCTTC. As protein: CSAPKPGQGNNEQFF.

V is TRBV25-1 and J is TRBJ1-2, with TRBD1 as a possible D gene (5 bases). Per the germline V gene, CDR1 is MGHDK and CDR2 is SYGVNS. The V gene lost 3 bases and the J gene lost 7 bases, with 12 bases spanning the gap. The CDR3 totals 13 residues. The CDR3: CASSEGTYGGYTF. Here the CDR3 DNA reads TGTGCCAGCAGTGAGGGGACTTACGGTGGCTACACCTTC.

V and J are TRBV3-1 and TRBJ2-2; D is perhaps TRBD1 or TRBD2 (6 bases each). V lost 0 bases and J lost 7, with 9 bases in between. The CDR3 length is 14 residues. In germline, CDR1 is LGHDT, CDR2 YNNKEL (reference sequence). In DNA form, the CDR3 reads TGTGCCAGCAGCCAAGAGGGGGGCCACGGGGAGCTGTTTTTT. This codes for CASSQEGGHGELFF.

The J gene is TRBJ1-2, the V gene TRBV28, with D hard to call. Germline V gene sequence: CDR1 MDHEN, CDR2 SYDVKM. This CDR3 has 14 amino acids. Between the trimmed V and J ends, which lost 6 bases and 6 bases, there was a span of 17 bases. CDR3 nucleotide sequence: TGTGCCAGCAGGACGGGCCTTAACTGGAATGGCTACACCTTC. This gives the protein CASRTGLNWNGYTF.

This chain connects TRBV6-6 to TRBJ2-4; 10 bases line up with TRBD1. V lost 7 bases, J lost 9 bases, and 12 bases stayed unmatched. This CDR3 contains 15 residues. CDR1 and CDR2 (germline): MNHNY, SVGAGI (reference sequence). CDR3 coding DNA: TGTGCCAGCAACGAACCGGGACAGGGGATGATCATTCAGTACTTC. This translates into CASNEPGQGMIIQYF.

The chain has TRBV12-3 or TRBV12-4 and TRBJ1-2, with D uncertain. There are 12 residues in the CDR3. V dropped 3 bases and J dropped 8 bases, with 10 bases sitting between them. The CDR3 loop is CASSFGLGGYTF. The CDR3 DNA reads as TGTGCCAGCAGTTTCGGACTTGGAGGCTACACCTTC.

V usage is TRBV5-4 and J usage is TRBJ2-5; 10 nucleotides align to TRBD1. Germline CDR1 reads SGHNT; CDR2 reads YYREEE (reference sequence). The V gene end was trimmed by 4 bases and the J gene end by 3 bases; junction bases not matched to a gene: 9. CDR3 length: 16 residues. The DNA for the CDR3 is TGTGCCAGCAGCCCCCCACCGGGACAGGGGAAAGAGACCCAGTACTTC. As protein: CASSPPPGQGKETQYF.

The chain has TRBV25-1 and TRBJ2-2, with D unresolved. Per the germline V gene, CDR1 is MGHDK and CDR2 is SYGVNS. The V and J ends lost 1 base and 3 bases respectively, with 6 bases between them. The CDR3 contains 14 residues. This chain's CDR3 is CASSESHDTGELFF. In nucleotides, the CDR3 is TGTGCCAGCAGTGAATCCCACGACACCGGGGAGCTGTTTTTT.

Worth noting for this clonotype: A much bigger clone sits one base away, suggesting this may be a read error. The rearrangement joins TRBV7-9 to TRBJ2-7; D gene uncertain. Trimming shortened V by 1 base and J by 4 bases, and 2 bases separated the two germline ends. Germline CDR1 is SEHNR and CDR2 is FQNEAQ (reference sequence). This CDR3 region has 11 residues. The CDR3 reads CASSLVYEQYF. The CDR3 coding sequence is TGTGCCAGCAGCTTAGTGTACGAGCAGTACTTC.

A single count supports this clonotype. The chain combines TRBV24-1 with TRBJ2-5; the D gene is possibly TRBD1 (5 bases). The V end was cut by 3 bases, the J end by 4 bases, with 8 bases between. Germline V gives CDR1 KGHDR, CDR2 SFDVKD. There are 13 residues in the CDR3. CDR3 sequence reads: CATSDGAIETQYF. The CDR3 nucleotides read TGTGCCACCAGTGATGGGGCGATAGAGACCCAGTACTTC.

The chain carries TRBV6-6 and TRBJ2-7, with no clear D. This CDR3 contains 15 residues. Trimming took off 2 bases at V and 2 bases at J, with 13 bases between the two ends. Looked up from germline, CDR1 is MNHNY and CDR2 is SVGAGI (reference sequence). The CDR3 protein is CASSYLPSVTYEQYF. CDR3 in DNA: TGTGCCAGCAGTTACCTGCCCTCGGTCACCTACGAGCAGTACTTC.

This chain connects TRBV18 to TRBJ2-7; 7 bases map to TRBD2. CDR3 length: 14 residues. Germline values: CDR1 KGHSH, CDR2 LQKENI. J was trimmed by 1 base and V by 3 bases; bases with no gene match: 3. The CDR3 sequence is CASSPREGSYEQYF. In DNA form, the CDR3 reads TGTGCCAGCTCACCGAGGGAGGGTTCCTACGAGCAGTACTTC.

The V call is TRBV29-1, the J call TRBJ1-2; D unresolved. The V end lost 6 bases, the J end lost 6 bases, and 11 bases lay between the germline ends. Germline-derived CDR1 and CDR2 are SQVTM and ANQGSEA. This CDR3 spans 11 amino acids. The CDR3 loop reads CSVTSNNGYTF. CDR3 bases: TGCAGCGTCACATCGAATAATGGCTACACCTTC.